What follows are 30 T cell receptor beta chains derived from one specimen sequenced in a study of cytomegalovirus exposure and HLA in healthy donors. Both 60 Vbeta primers and 13 Jbeta primers went into the PCR. The data were produced by immunoSEQ multiplex PCR, yet TCRdb's version contains in-frame clones alone and is incomplete. Here the sample spans about 200,000 clones, 80% to 85% being singletons. Sequenced sample: PBMCs. The receptors originated from a middle-aged woman in good health and CMV-seronegative.

The CDR3 DNA is TGTGCCAGCAGTGGGGTTACAGGGGACAGACCCTACGAGCAGTACTTC. Translated: CASSGVTGDRPYEQYF. The chain couples TRBV28 to TRBJ2-7; 7 nucleotides agree with TRBD1. The ends lost 5 bases at V and 2 bases at J; junction bases unmatched: 12. Germline lookup yields CDR1 MDHEN and CDR2 SYDVKM. CDR3 length: 16 residues.

The V and J genes are TRBV19 and TRBJ1-1, with D perhaps matching TRBD1 (5 bases). Trimming removed 7 bases at V and 3 bases at J, with 15 bases between. The CDR3 is made up of 14 amino acids. Germline V gene data show CDR1 as LNHDA and CDR2 as SQIVND (reference sequence). The CDR3 sequence is CASIRWGGDTEAFF. The DNA of the CDR3 is TGTGCCAGTATCCGGTGGGGAGGGGACACTGAAGCTTTCTTT.

This chain connects TRBV29-1 to TRBJ1-2, with D perhaps TRBD1 (5 bases). The CDR3 covers 11 residues. From germline, CDR1 is SQVTM and CDR2 ANQGSEA. V was trimmed by 7 bases and J by 6 bases, leaving 12 bases between them. The chain's CDR3 is CSARVLDGYTF. Here the CDR3 DNA reads TGCAGCGCCAGGGTTCTTGATGGCTACACCTTC.

The chain is built from TRBV18 and TRBJ2-2, with TRBD1 matching 9 bases. CDR1 and CDR2 (germline): KGHSH, LQKENI. The V and J ends lost 6 bases and 0 bases, in that order; junction bases with no gene match: 5. CDR3 length: 16 amino acids. CDR3 DNA: TGTGCCAGCTCGTCTACAGGGGGCGCGAACACCGGGGAGCTGTTTTTT. Protein: CASSSTGGANTGELFF.

V gene TRBV25-1 combines with J gene TRBJ1-2, with D perhaps matching TRBD1 (5 bases). The CDR3 runs 13 residues. Deletions cut 3 bases from V and 5 bases from J, with 10 bases between. Germline V gene data show CDR1 as MGHDK and CDR2 as SYGVNS. The CDR3: CASSDRALYGYTF. The CDR3, as DNA: TGTGCCAGCAGTGACAGGGCCTTATATGGCTACACCTTC.

The CDR3 loop reads CASSMSSEQFF. The CDR3 DNA reads TGTGCCAGTAGTATGTCTAGCGAGCAGTTCTTC. The J gene is TRBJ2-1, the V gene TRBV19; D may be TRBD2 (5 bases). CDR1 LNHDA and CDR2 SQIVND come from the germline V gene (reference sequence). V lost 3 bases and J lost 10, with 7 bases in between. The CDR3 contains 11 residues.

A few counts support this clone. The gene calls are TRBV30 and TRBJ2-4; 9 bases fit TRBD1. The germline CDR1 and CDR2 sequences are GTSNPN and SVGIG (reference sequence). The V gene end was trimmed by 3 bases and the J gene end by 8 bases; junction bases not matched to a gene: 11. This CDR3 has 15 residues. The CDR3 loop reads CAWSVPGQGVDIQYF. CDR3 bases: TGTGCCTGGAGCGTTCCGGGACAGGGTGTGGACATTCAGTACTTC.

J is TRBJ2-7 and V is TRBV6-6, with TRBD1 matching over 10 bases. The CDR3 covers 16 residues. With V trimmed by 6 bases and J by 1 base, 9 bases remained unmatched. Looked up from germline, CDR1 is MNHNY and CDR2 is SVGAGI (reference sequence). The CDR3 DNA is TGTGCCAGCAGGCGATCCGGGACAGGGGATTCCTACGAGCAGTACTTC. It encodes CASRRSGTGDSYEQYF.

This chain uses TRBV9 with TRBJ2-1, with D perhaps TRBD1 (5 bases). Trimming cost V 0 bases and J 4 bases, with 11 bases left between them. There are 15 residues in the CDR3. The V gene's germline CDR1 is SGDLS and CDR2 YYNGEE. The CDR3 loop reads CASSVEQAEYNEQFF. CDR3 in DNA: TGTGCCAGCAGCGTAGAACAGGCTGAGTACAATGAGCAGTTCTTC.

The chain uses TRBV10-2 and TRBJ2-7, with D hard to call. The CDR3 has 17 amino acids. Trimming pared 4 bases from V and 2 bases from J, leaving 21 bases between. Germline V lookup: CDR1 WSHSY, CDR2 SAAADI. In nucleotides, the CDR3 is TGCGCCAGCAGTGCCTTACCTAGAGGAATAAAGACCTACGAGCAGTACTTC. This translates into CASSALPRGIKTYEQYF.

The V call is TRBV19, the J call TRBJ2-1; 7 nucleotides match TRBD2. The germline CDR1 and CDR2 sequences are LNHDA and SQIVND (reference sequence). J gave up 14 bases and V 8 bases, and 9 bases lay outside the gene matches. The CDR3 sequence is 11 residues long. CDR3 region: CASATSRGEFF. Written as DNA, the CDR3 is TGTGCCAGTGCGACTAGCCGGGGGGAGTTCTTC.

As regards this clone: At one of its ends the junction is not consistent with the germline gene, which may arise from a read error. This chain connects TRBV7-9 to TRBJ2-3; D is uncertain. The CDR3 length is 11 residues. CDR1 is SEHNR, CDR2 FQNEAQ, per germline (reference sequence). The CDR3 sequence is CSSSSEHTQYF. CDR3 sequence (DNA): TGTTCCAGCAGCTCCGAGCATACGCAGTATTTT.

This clone appeared once. This chain joins TRBV6-1 and TRBJ1-2; maybe TRBD1 (5 bases). V dropped 3 bases and J dropped 7 bases, with 9 bases sitting between them. Germline V lookup: CDR1 MNHNS, CDR2 SASEGT. This CDR3 contains 12 residues. The CDR3 DNA sequence: TGTGCCAGCAGTGAGGGGACTGGTGGCTACACCTTC. Translating gives CASSEGTGGYTF.

The rearrangement links TRBV12-5 to TRBJ2-2, with 8 bases identical to TRBD1. Germline loops: CDR1 LGHNT, CDR2 FRNRAP. V was pared by 1 base and J by 5 bases, with 0 bases of the junction left unmatched. The CDR3 consists of 14 residues. The CDR3 sequence: CASGLGQGTGELFF. The CDR3 DNA sequence: TGTGCTAGTGGTTTGGGACAGGGGACCGGGGAGCTGTTTTTT.

In DNA, the CDR3 is TGTGCCAGCAACGGAGGCCGCACCGGGGAGCTGTTTTTT. Its translation: CASNGGRTGELFF. The genes are TRBV7-9 and TRBJ2-2, with D possibly TRBD2 on 5 matching bases. This CDR3 has 13 residues. The V gene lost 7 bases and the J gene lost 4 bases, with 10 bases spanning the gap. Germline lookup yields CDR1 SEHNR and CDR2 FQNEAQ (reference sequence).

The chain has TRBV15 and TRBJ2-1; the D is unclear. CDR1 is LNHNV, CDR2 YYDKDF, per germline (reference sequence). There are 15 residues in the CDR3. The V end lost 6 bases, the J end lost 0 bases, and 12 bases lay between the germline ends. Here the CDR3 reads CATRAVSSSYNEQFF. The CDR3 nucleotides are TGTGCCACCAGGGCGGTATCGAGCTCCTACAATGAGCAGTTCTTC.

This chain joins TRBV29-1 and TRBJ1-2, with 7 bases matching TRBD1. Trimming removed 6 bases from V and 7 bases from J; junction bases left unmatched: 8. The CDR3 extends over 12 amino acids. Germline values: CDR1 SQVTM, CDR2 ANQGSEA. The CDR3, as DNA: TGCAGCGTCCTGACAGGGAGAGGTGGCTACACCTTC. It codes for CSVLTGRGGYTF.

This chain uses TRBV12-5 with TRBJ2-1; maybe TRBD1 (7 bases). The germline CDR1 and CDR2 sequences are LGHNT and FRNRAP. The CDR3 totals 14 residues. Trimming took off 0 bases at V and 8 bases at J, with 11 bases between the two ends. DNA for the CDR3: TGTGCTAGTGGTTTGGTAGGAGGGGGCGATGAGCAGTTCTTC. Translation gives CASGLVGGGDEQFF.

This sequence joins TRBV21-1 and TRBJ2-2; TRBD1, the D gene given by the table, was not confirmed from the DNA. TRBV21-1 is tagged as a pseudogene. The CDR3 is made up of 16 amino acids. CDR3 coding DNA: TGTGCCAGCAGCAAAGTTTCAGGGTCTTCTGCCGGGGAGCTGTTTTTT. It specifies CASSKVSGSSAGELFF.

The chain carries TRBV5-5 and TRBJ2-1; 14 bases are shared with TRBD2. The germline gives CDR1 SGHKS, CDR2 YYEKEE (reference sequence). This CDR3 spans 15 amino acids. V was pared by 3 bases and J by 9 bases, with 5 bases of the junction left unmatched. Written as DNA, the CDR3 is TGTGCCAGCAGCTGGGGACTAGCGGGAGACAGTGAGCAGTTCTTC. Residues: CASSWGLAGDSEQFF.

The rearrangement uses TRBV27 and TRBJ2-5; the D is unclear. The CDR3 is made up of 18 amino acids. CDR1 is MNHEY, CDR2 SMNVEV, per germline (reference sequence). Between the trimmed V and J ends, which lost 0 bases and 2 bases, there was a span of 19 bases. The CDR3 sequence is CASSLSAAFAGSQETQYF. Written as DNA, the CDR3 is TGTGCCAGCAGTTTATCGGCTGCTTTCGCAGGTTCTCAAGAGACCCAGTACTTC.

The J gene is TRBJ2-3, the V gene TRBV7-4; tentative D call: TRBD1 (5 bases). The V gene lost 0 bases and the J gene lost 0 bases, with 16 bases spanning the gap. Per the germline V gene, CDR1 is SGHVT and CDR2 is SQSDAQ. CDR3 length: 18 residues. Written as DNA, the CDR3 is TGTGCCAGCAGCTTAGCCCGGCAGGACACAACTAGCACAGATACGCAGTATTTT. Its protein is CASSLARQDTTSTDTQYF. The full variable domain, rest sourced from reference TRBV7-4 and TRBJ2-3, is GAGVSQSPRYKVAKRGRDVALRCDSISGHVTLYWYRQTLGQGSEVLTYSQSDAQRDKSGRPSGRFSAERPERSVSTLKIQRTEQGDSAVYLCASSLARQDTTSTDTQYFGPGTRLTVL.

J is TRBJ2-3 and V is TRBV5-1; the match to TRBD2 covers 11 bases. The trim removed 3 bases at V and 5 bases at J, leaving 11 bases unmatched. The CDR3 contains 17 residues. Germline-derived CDR1 and CDR2 are SGHRS and YFSETQ. The CDR3 protein is CASSWGASGRSGDTQYF. DNA for the CDR3: TGCGCCAGCAGCTGGGGGGCTAGCGGGAGGTCCGGAGATACGCAGTATTTT. Together with reference TRBV5-1 and TRBJ2-3, the CDR3 gives the full variable domain: KAGVTQTPRYLIKTRGQQVTLSCSPISGHRSVSWYQQTPGQGLQFLFEYFSETQRNKGNFPGRFSGRQFSNSRSEMNVSTLELGDSALYLCASSWGASGRSGDTQYFGPGTRLTVL.

This clone was seen just once. CDR3 nucleotides: TGTGCCAGCACCTCCGGGACTAGGTACGAGCAGTACTTC. Translating gives CASTSGTRYEQYF. The genes are TRBV6-1 and TRBJ2-7; 8 nucleotides agree with TRBD2. Looked up from germline, CDR1 is MNHNS and CDR2 is SASEGT. The CDR3 is 13 residues long. J gave up 4 bases and V 7 bases, and 6 bases lay outside the gene matches.

This clone has just one count. The rearrangement joins TRBV9 to TRBJ2-5; 7 bases match TRBD2. V trimming: 3 bases; J trimming: 6 bases; junction bases outside the gene matches: 8. This CDR3 region has 14 residues. In germline, CDR1 is SGDLS, CDR2 YYNGEE. CDR3 sequence reads: CASSGREVSKTQYF. In DNA, the CDR3 is TGTGCCAGCAGCGGACGGGAGGTTTCTAAGACCCAGTACTTC.

This chain joins TRBV9 and TRBJ2-6; no reliable D call. CDR1 SGDLS and CDR2 YYNGEE come from the germline V gene. The CDR3 extends over 12 amino acids. The V end was cut by 4 bases, the J end by 9 bases, with 8 bases between. This CDR3 is CASSQSGNVLTF. The CDR3 DNA follows: TGTGCCAGCAGCCAGTCGGGCAACGTCCTGACTTTC.

Remarks on this clone: Other DNA variants within this sample encode the same CDR3. The chain is built from TRBV7-2 and TRBJ2-7; D unclear. CDR1 is SGHTA and CDR2 is FQGNSA in the germline V gene. The germline V and J ends were trimmed by 3 bases and 0 bases, with 12 bases remaining between them. The CDR3 sequence is 15 residues long. The CDR3 sequence: CASSLNLGSSYEQYF. The CDR3 DNA reads TGTGCCAGCAGCTTGAACCTAGGCAGCTCCTACGAGCAGTACTTC.

This rearrangement joins TRBV9 to TRBJ2-1; 14 bases align to TRBD2. CDR1 and CDR2 (germline): SGDLS, YYNGEE. Unmatched junction bases numbered 6, after V lost 0 bases and J lost 10 bases. The CDR3 is made up of 16 amino acids. The CDR3 reads CASSVVGLAGVVEQFF. Here the CDR3 DNA reads TGTGCCAGCAGCGTAGTGGGACTAGCGGGAGTGGTCGAGCAGTTCTTC.

This chain uses TRBV19 with TRBJ1-4; the D gene is possibly TRBD1 (6 bases). Germline-derived CDR1 and CDR2 are LNHDA and SQIVND (reference sequence). The CDR3 totals 15 residues. Trimming shortened V by 8 bases and J by 1 base, and 14 bases separated the two germline ends. CDR3 sequence reads: CASERTGLTNEKLFF. The CDR3 nucleotides read TGTGCCAGTGAAAGAACAGGGTTAACTAATGAAAAACTGTTTTTT.

The chain uses TRBV6-1 and TRBJ2-1, with TRBD2 identical over 8 bases. This CDR3 is built from 15 residues. The junction had 13 bases not matched to a gene; V was cut back by 6 bases and J by 9 bases. The germline V gene has CDR1 MNHNS and CDR2 SASEGT. CDR3 in amino acids: CASSSGGAGEGEQFF. CDR3 bases: TGTGCCAGCAGCTCGGGAGGAGCGGGAGAGGGTGAGCAGTTCTTC.